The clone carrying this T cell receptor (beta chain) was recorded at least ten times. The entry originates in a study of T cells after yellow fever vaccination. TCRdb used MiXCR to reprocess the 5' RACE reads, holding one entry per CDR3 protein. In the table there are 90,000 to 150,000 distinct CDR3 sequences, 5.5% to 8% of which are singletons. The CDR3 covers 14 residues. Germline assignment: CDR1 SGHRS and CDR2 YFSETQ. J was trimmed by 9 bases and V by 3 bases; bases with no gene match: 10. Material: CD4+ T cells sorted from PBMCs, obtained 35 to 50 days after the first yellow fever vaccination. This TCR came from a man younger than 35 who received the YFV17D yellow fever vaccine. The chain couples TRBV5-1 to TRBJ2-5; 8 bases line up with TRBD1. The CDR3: CASSWSPGQEAQYF. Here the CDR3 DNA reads TGCGCCAGCAGCTGGTCACCGGGACAGGAGGCCCAGTACTTC.